Listed below are T cell receptor beta chains from one sample, sequenced in a study of cytomegalovirus exposure and HLA in healthy donors. The repertoire was sequenced with immunoSEQ multiplex PCR; TCRdb's copy has only in-frame clones and lacks some. This sample yields about 130,000 clones, of which approximately 62% are seen a single time; approximately 1.6% belongs to the top ten. The sample consisted of PBMCs. The source of these receptors is a human donor in good health. Each CDR3 is given with its conserved first and last residue. Fields, in order: J gene, clone size, V gene, D gene, CDR3 DNA, CDR3 protein. A D gene is named only where the DNA matches it firmly. The size field is filled for only some rows; it gives once, few, many or a size class.

J: TRBJ2-7; size: NA; V: TRBV28; D: NA; DNA: TGTGCCAGCAGACCCGGGAGTTTCGAGCAGTACTTC; CDR3: CASRPGSFEQYF
J: TRBJ2-5; size: NA; V: TRBV5-1; D: NA; DNA: TGCGCCAGCAGACCAGGGTCGGGCCAAGAGACCCAGTACTTC; CDR3: CASRPGSGQETQYF
J: TRBJ2-7; size: NA; V: TRBV28; D: NA; DNA: TGTGCCAGCAGTGTATCGTTGTACGAGCAGTACTTC; CDR3: CASSVSLYEQYF
J: TRBJ2-7; size: few; V: TRBV12-5; D: NA; DNA: TGTGCTAGTGGTGATCATAGCGGCTCCTACGAGCAGTACTTC; CDR3: CASGDHSGSYEQYF
J: TRBJ2-3; size: few; V: TRBV28; D: TRBD2; DNA: TGTGCCAGCGGCCTGGGGGGGGTTAGAGATACGCAGTATTTT; CDR3: CASGLGGVRDTQYF
J: TRBJ2-1; size: few; V: TRBV28; D: NA; DNA: TGTGCCAGCACCTTGGACTACCGCAATGAGCAGTTCTTC; CDR3: CASTLDYRNEQFF
J: TRBJ2-7; size: NA; V: TRBV27; D: TRBD2; DNA: TGTGCCAGCAGTTTAGGCAGGGATTGGCGGGAGCCCATCTACGAGCAGTACTTC; CDR3: CASSLGRDWREPIYEQYF
J: TRBJ2-7; size: NA; V: TRBV7-9; D: TRBD2; DNA: TGTGCCAGCAGTCTAGCGGGGGCCTACGAGCAGTACTTC; CDR3: CASSLAGAYEQYF
J: TRBJ2-3; size: NA; V: TRBV19; D: NA; DNA: TGTGCCAGTAGCTCAGGGGATGGTGGCACAGATACGCAGTATTTT; CDR3: CASSSGDGGTDTQYF
J: TRBJ1-5; size: NA; V: TRBV18; D: NA; DNA: TGTGCCAGCTCACCTTATGGTCCGGGGGAAGGCAATCAGCCCCAGCATTTT; CDR3: CASSPYGPGEGNQPQHF
J: TRBJ1-2; size: few; V: TRBV15; D: NA; DNA: TGTGCCACCAGCAGAGATATATGGGACACTACTAACTATGGCTACACCTTC; CDR3: CATSRDIWDTTNYGYTF
J: TRBJ2-7; size: NA; V: TRBV5-1; D: TRBD2; DNA: TGCGCCAGCAGCTTGCATCGCGGGGGGGCCTCCTACGAGCAGTACTTC; CDR3: CASSLHRGGASYEQYF
J: TRBJ2-3; size: NA; V: TRBV7-9; D: NA; DNA: TGTGCCAGCAGCTTAAGCCCAGTCGGCCGGGGAGCTAGCACAGATACGCAGTATTTT; CDR3: CASSLSPVGRGASTDTQYF
J: TRBJ2-7; size: NA; V: TRBV5-1; D: TRBD1; DNA: TGCGCCAGCAGCTTGGCCAGGGGACAGGGGTCCTACGAGCAGTACTTC; CDR3: CASSLARGQGSYEQYF
J: TRBJ2-1; size: few; V: TRBV28; D: TRBD2; DNA: TGTGCCAGCAGTTTTAACCTAGCGGGAGAAACCTACAATGAGCAGTTCTTC; CDR3: CASSFNLAGETYNEQFF
J: TRBJ1-5; size: NA; V: TRBV10-1; D: TRBD1; DNA: TGCGCCAGCCCTTCGACAGGGCCCAATCAGCCCCAGCATTTT; CDR3: CASPSTGPNQPQHF
J: TRBJ1-2; size: once; V: TRBV11-2; D: TRBD1; DNA: TGTGCCAGCAGCCCCGGACAGGGCTATGGCTACACCTTC; CDR3: CASSPGQGYGYTF
J: TRBJ2-6; size: NA; V: TRBV28; D: TRBD2; DNA: TGTGCCAGCAGTCTCGGGGGGTCCGCCTCTGGGGCCAACGTCCTGACTTTC; CDR3: CASSLGGSASGANVLTF
J: TRBJ2-2; size: few; V: TRBV7-3; D: NA; DNA: TGTGCCAGCAGCTCCAGGGATTGGCGGAACACCGGGGAGCTGTTTTTT; CDR3: CASSSRDWRNTGELFF
J: TRBJ2-5; size: NA; V: TRBV9; D: TRBD2; DNA: TGTGCCAGCAGCGCCCTGGGGGGGCAAGAGACCCAGTACTTC; CDR3: CASSALGGQETQYF
J: TRBJ2-7; size: NA; V: TRBV5-8; D: NA; DNA: TGTGCCAGCAGTCGTCACAGGGTCGGGGCCTACGAGCAGTACTTC; CDR3: CASSRHRVGAYEQYF
J: TRBJ2-4; size: few; V: TRBV28; D: TRBD1; DNA: TGTGCCAGCAGAGATCCGGGACAGGGGTTGGGAAACATTCAGTACTTC; CDR3: CASRDPGQGLGNIQYF